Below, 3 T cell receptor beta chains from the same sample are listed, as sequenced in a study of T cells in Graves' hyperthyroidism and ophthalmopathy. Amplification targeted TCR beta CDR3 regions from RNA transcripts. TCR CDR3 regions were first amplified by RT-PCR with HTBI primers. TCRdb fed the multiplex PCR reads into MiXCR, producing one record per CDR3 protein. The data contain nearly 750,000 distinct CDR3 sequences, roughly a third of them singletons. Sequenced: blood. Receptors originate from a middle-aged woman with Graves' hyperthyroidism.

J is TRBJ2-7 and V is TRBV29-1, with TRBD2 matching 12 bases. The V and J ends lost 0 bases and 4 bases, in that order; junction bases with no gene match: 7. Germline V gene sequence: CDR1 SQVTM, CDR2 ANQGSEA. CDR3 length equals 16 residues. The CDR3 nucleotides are TGCAGCGTTGAAGAACTAGCGGGGGGACGATTGTACGAGCAGTACTTC. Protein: CSVEELAGGRLYEQYF.

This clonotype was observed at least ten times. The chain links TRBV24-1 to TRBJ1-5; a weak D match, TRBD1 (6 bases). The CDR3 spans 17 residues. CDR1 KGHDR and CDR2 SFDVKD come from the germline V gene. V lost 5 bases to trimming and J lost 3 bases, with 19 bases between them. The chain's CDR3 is CATSGSTGSLANQPQHF. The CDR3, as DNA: TGTGCCACCAGTGGCAGTACAGGGTCACTAGCCAATCAGCCCCAGCATTTT.

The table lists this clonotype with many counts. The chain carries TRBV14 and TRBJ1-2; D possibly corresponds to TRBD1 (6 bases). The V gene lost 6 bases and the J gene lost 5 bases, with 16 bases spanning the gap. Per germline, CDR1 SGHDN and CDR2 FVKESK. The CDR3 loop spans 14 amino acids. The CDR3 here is CASRKRDTPYGYTF. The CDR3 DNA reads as TGTGCCAGCAGGAAACGGGACACCCCATATGGCTACACCTTC.